Each of the 13 T cell receptor beta chains below was sequenced from the same sample in a study of control samples from healthy donors and cancer patients (dated by TCRdb to about 2020). The library relied on the immunoSEQ multiplex PCR assay. TCRdb stores this immuneACCESS table with in-frame sequences only. Part of the clones is absent; in the studies checked, under half of the shortfall reflects unresolved V genes, and no reason is known for the rest. Across this sample there are about 61,000 clones, with almost 90% seen only once. Of the sample, roughly 5.7% falls within the top ten clones. Sequencing input: PBMCs. The receptors stem from a man aged 60 to 69 with colorectal cancer.

The J gene is TRBJ1-2, the V gene TRBV7-9; no clear D gene. The CDR3 sequence is 14 residues long. Trimming took 3 bases from V and 4 from J, leaving 12 bases between them. The germline CDR1 and CDR2 sequences are SEHNR and FQNEAQ (reference sequence). CDR3 protein: CASSLGQRFYGYTF. The CDR3 nucleotides read TGTGCCAGCAGCTTGGGCCAGCGATTCTATGGCTACACCTTC. Supplemented by reference TRBV7-9 and TRBJ1-2, the full variable domain reads DTGVSQNPRHKITKRGQNVTFRCDPISEHNRLYWYRQTLGQGPEFLTYFQNEAQLEKSRLLSDRFSAERPKGSFSTLEIQRTEQGDSAMYLCASSLGQRFYGYTFGSGTRLTVV.

This chain connects TRBV30 to TRBJ1-4, with 10 positions matching TRBD1. Germline assignment: CDR1 GTSNPN and CDR2 SVGIG (reference sequence). The V and J ends lost 5 bases and 6 bases, in that order; junction bases with no gene match: 6. This CDR3 is 14 amino acids long. CDR3 sequence reads: CAWDTGTGDEKLFF. The CDR3, as DNA: TGTGCCTGGGATACCGGGACAGGGGATGAAAAACTGTTTTTT.

V usage is TRBV4-1 and J usage is TRBJ1-4; D perhaps matches TRBD1 (5 bases). The CDR3 sequence is 15 residues long. V was trimmed by 4 bases and J by 7 bases, leaving 16 bases between them. Germline lookup yields CDR1 MGHRA and CDR2 YSYEKL. The CDR3 nucleotides are TGCGCCAGCAGCCGTAAAGGGGCGGGGGGTGAAAAACTGTTTTTT. It is translated as CASSRKGAGGEKLFF.

V usage is TRBV4-1 and J usage is TRBJ1-1; 8 nucleotides line up with TRBD1. Germline V CDR1 and CDR2: MGHRA, YSYEKL. This CDR3 has 16 amino acids. V was pared by 1 base and J by 3 bases, with 7 bases of the junction left unmatched. DNA for the CDR3: TGCGCCAGCAGCCAAGGTCGGACAGGGTGGGACACTGAAGCTTTCTTT. Amino acids: CASSQGRTGWDTEAFF.

The gene calls are TRBV18 and TRBJ2-7; D possibly corresponds to TRBD1 (5 bases). Germline loops: CDR1 KGHSH, CDR2 LQKENI. The CDR3 is made up of 13 amino acids. V was pared by 3 bases and J by 5 bases, with 11 bases between. CDR3 sequence: CASSPKPGHEQYF. As DNA, the CDR3 is TGTGCCAGCTCACCCAAGCCAGGGCACGAGCAGTACTTC.

This chain joins TRBV7-9 and TRBJ1-1, with D unclear. Trimming took 3 bases from V and 4 from J, leaving 12 bases between them. Germline V CDR1 and CDR2: SEHNR, FQNEAQ (reference sequence). The CDR3 extends over 14 amino acids. The CDR3 DNA reads as TGTGCCAGCAGCTTCGGGGTGACGGGCACTGAAGCTTTCTTT. Its translation: CASSFGVTGTEAFF.

The chain combines TRBV19 with TRBJ2-2; possibly TRBD2 for D (5 bases). The CDR3 has 14 residues. Trimming stripped 1 base from V and 6 bases from J, with 9 bases between. Germline CDR1 reads LNHDA; CDR2 reads SQIVND (reference sequence). CDR3 sequence reads: CASSIAPSPGELFF. In nucleotides, the CDR3 is TGTGCCAGTAGTATAGCCCCTAGCCCCGGGGAGCTGTTTTTT.

The chain couples TRBV5-1 to TRBJ2-7; D may be TRBD1 (6 bases). V was pared by 4 bases and J by 0 bases, with 14 bases between. Germline V gene lookup returns CDR1 SGHRS and CDR2 YFSETQ. The CDR3 is 15 amino acids. CDR3 in DNA: TGCGCCAGCAGCCCGTCCGGGACACCCTCCTACGAGCAGTACTTC. As protein: CASSPSGTPSYEQYF.

This sequence joins TRBV19 and TRBJ2-2, with 7 bases aligning to TRBD1. The length of the CDR3 is 15 residues. With 5 bases clipped from V and 0 bases from J, the junction kept 3 bases outside the gene matches. Germline assignment: CDR1 LNHDA and CDR2 SQIVND (reference sequence). CDR3 amino acids: CASSPGTANTGELFF. The CDR3 DNA reads as TGTGCCAGTAGTCCCGGGACAGCGAACACCGGGGAGCTGTTTTTT. Based on the CDR3 plus reference TRBV19 and TRBJ2-2, the full variable domain is DGGITQSPKYLFRKEGQNVTLSCEQNLNHDAMYWYRQDPGQGLRLIYYSQIVNDFQKGDIAEGYSVSREKKESFPLTVTSAQKNPTAFYLCASSPGTANTGELFFGEGSRLTVL.

This sequence joins TRBV6-5 and TRBJ2-7; 7 nucleotides line up with TRBD2. Trimming cost V 8 bases and J 1 base; bases outside gene matches: 5. Per germline, CDR1 MNHEY and CDR2 SVGAGI. The CDR3 extends over 13 amino acids. The CDR3 loop reads CASFGGTSYEQYF. DNA for the CDR3: TGTGCCAGCTTCGGGGGGACGTCCTACGAGCAGTACTTC.

V usage is TRBV9 and J usage is TRBJ2-3; TRBD1 or TRBD2 may be the D gene (5 bases each). The CDR3 extends over 16 amino acids. V was cut by 3 bases and J by 7 bases, with 21 bases left in between. CDR1 and CDR2 from the germline V gene are SGDLS and YYNGEE. CDR3 protein: CASSGPGRSVGNTQYF. The CDR3 nucleotides are TGTGCCAGCAGCGGTCCGGGACGATCGGTTGGGAATACGCAGTATTTT.

The chain joins TRBV4-2 to TRBJ1-2; no firm D call. Trimming shortened V by 0 bases and J by 8 bases, and 7 bases separated the two germline ends. CDR1 and CDR2 from the germline V gene are LGHNA and YNFKEQ. This CDR3 is built from 12 residues. This CDR3 reads CASSQDLGGYTF. For the CDR3, the DNA is TGTGCCAGCAGCCAAGATCTGGGCGGCTACACCTTC.

This clone has only a few counts. The CDR3: CASSRAETASYEQYF. The CDR3 DNA is TGTGCCAGCAGCCGAGCGGAGACAGCCTCCTACGAGCAGTACTTC. This chain links TRBV3-1 (or the pseudogene TRBV3-2) with TRBJ2-7; D might be TRBD1 or TRBD2, each matching 5 bases. CDR3 length: 15 amino acids. V shed 4 bases and J shed 0 bases, with 13 bases lying between them. CDR1 is LGHDT, CDR2 YNNKEL, per germline (reference sequence).